Below, 28 T cell receptor beta chains from the same sample are listed, as sequenced in a study of CD8 T cells in ankylosing spondylitis. Notes on the study in general: For ankylosing spondylitis blood, a TCR beta motif of 8 or 9 highly homologous variants appeared characteristic.

One entry per CDR3 protein results from TCRdb running MiXCR on the 5' RACE reads. The table has 200,000 to 250,000 distinct CDR3 sequences, 7.3% seen once. Their cognate antigens are unknown. Material for sequencing was blood, either unsorted or a sorted T cell fraction (not recorded which). These receptors were taken from a male donor with ankylosing spondylitis.

This clonotype was seen a few times. The chain recombines TRBV5-6 with TRBJ2-7; D might be TRBD1 or TRBD2, each matching 5 bases. Germline V gene sequence: CDR1 SGHDT, CDR2 YYEEEE. The CDR3 runs 15 residues. Trimming pared 4 bases from V and 5 bases from J, leaving 19 bases between. Here the CDR3 DNA reads TGTGCCAGCAGCCTAGGGGACCGGGACCCCGACGAGCAGTACTTC. Its translation is CASSLGDRDPDEQYF.

This clonotype appeared many times. The gene calls are TRBV15 and TRBJ1-3; D call uncertain. Trimming cost V 5 bases and J 4 bases, with 12 bases left between them. Germline V CDR1 and CDR2: LNHNV, YYDKDF (reference sequence). The CDR3 contains 14 residues. DNA for the CDR3: TGTGCCACCAGCCTTGGCGGCCTGGGAAACACCATATATTTT. Protein: CATSLGGLGNTIYF.

The chain is built from TRBV10-3 and TRBJ1-1; possibly TRBD1 for D (6 bases). Trimming removed 3 bases from V and 1 base from J, with 12 bases in between. The CDR3 has 15 residues. Germline lookup yields CDR1 ENHRY and CDR2 SYGVKD. The CDR3 DNA follows: TGTGCCATCAGTGACCGGGACACAACGAACACTGAAGCTTTCTTT. This gives the protein CAISDRDTTNTEAFF.

This chain links TRBV27 with TRBJ2-4; D gene uncertain. Trimming took off 0 bases at V and 1 base at J, with 4 bases between the two ends. Germline CDR1 reads MNHEY; CDR2 reads SMNVEV (reference sequence). The CDR3 is 14 residues long. CDR3 region: CASSLSTAKNIQYF. In DNA form, the CDR3 reads TGTGCCAGCAGTTTATCGACGGCCAAAAACATTCAGTACTTC.

This clonotype was seen ten or more times. The rearrangement uses TRBV28 and TRBJ2-1; D is ambiguous. Germline V gene sequence: CDR1 MDHEN, CDR2 SYDVKM. CDR3 length equals 20 residues. V was cut by 6 bases and J by 0 bases, with 27 bases left in between. CDR3 in amino acids: CASSTYRALHPQSSYNEQFF. CDR3 sequence (DNA): TGTGCCAGCAGCACCTACCGGGCCCTCCACCCCCAAAGCTCCTACAATGAGCAGTTCTTC.

This clonotype was detected ten times or more. This chain joins TRBV20-1 and TRBJ1-4; a possible D gene is TRBD1 (5 bases). V lost 3 bases and J lost 8, with 16 bases in between. The germline V gene encodes CDR1 DFQATT and CDR2 SNEGSKA (reference sequence). The CDR3 has 14 amino acids. The CDR3 nucleotides are TGCAGTGCTAGGATCCGGGACGCAGGGGAAAAACTGTTTTTT. Translating it yields CSARIRDAGEKLFF.

The chain recombines TRBV18 with TRBJ2-7, with TRBD2 as a possible D gene (5 bases). Trimming took off 5 bases at V and 4 bases at J, with 9 bases between the two ends. The CDR3 is 12 residues long. Germline V gene sequence: CDR1 KGHSH, CDR2 LQKENI. The CDR3 nucleotides read TGTGCCAGCTCAAACGGAGGTTACGAGCAGTACTTC. This translates into CASSNGGYEQYF.

This clonotype has ten or more counts. The chain employs TRBV29-1 and TRBJ1-1; D uncertain. CDR3 length equals 13 residues. V lost 7 bases to trimming and J lost 0 bases, with 12 bases between them. Germline V gives CDR1 SQVTM, CDR2 ANQGSEA. The CDR3 DNA sequence: TGCAGCGAGAGGTGGGGTCTGAACACTGAAGCTTTCTTT. It encodes CSERWGLNTEAFF.

This clonotype was observed many times. This chain uses TRBV28 with TRBJ1-5; the D gene is possibly TRBD1 (5 bases). Germline CDR1 MDHEN, CDR2 SYDVKM. V was pared by 5 bases and J by 2 bases, with 22 bases between. The CDR3 is made up of 18 amino acids. CDR3 residues: CASSTSGTGVMGNQPQHF. The CDR3 DNA sequence: TGTGCCAGCAGTACCTCCGGGACGGGGGTGATGGGCAATCAGCCCCAGCATTTT. Full variable domain (remainder filled in from reference TRBV28 and TRBJ1-5): DVKVTQSSRYLVKRTGEKVFLECVQDMDHENMFWYRQDPGLGLRLIYFSYDVKMKEKGDIPEGYSVSREKKERFSLILESASTNQTSMYLCASSTSGTGVMGNQPQHFGDGTRLSIL.

This clonotype was observed at least ten times. The CDR3 loop is CASTSTGSYNEQFF. CDR3 nucleotides: TGTGCCAGCACCTCCACGGGGTCCTACAATGAGCAGTTCTTC. The chain carries TRBV6-1 and TRBJ2-1; a weak D match, TRBD2 (5 bases). Between the trimmed V and J ends, which lost 7 bases and 1 base, there was a span of 11 bases. The CDR3 has 14 amino acids. In germline, CDR1 is MNHNS, CDR2 SASEGT.

In its sample, this clonotype was seen a few times. This chain joins TRBV2 and TRBJ1-1; D not resolved. Germline loops: CDR1 SNHLY, CDR2 FYNNEI. CDR3 length equals 12 residues. Trimming shortened V by 7 bases and J by 2 bases, and 8 bases separated the two germline ends. The CDR3 DNA is TGTGCCAGCACCGAAGGTAACACTGAAGCTTTCTTT. Its translation is CASTEGNTEAFF.

This clonotype was counted at least ten times. The rearrangement links TRBV7-9 to TRBJ1-1; unclear D gene. The CDR3 totals 15 residues. V lost 5 bases, J lost 3 bases, and 16 bases lay in between. Germline V lookup: CDR1 SEHNR, CDR2 FQNEAQ (reference sequence). DNA of the CDR3: TGTGCCAGCAGCCCAACCGGGGAGGGTGACACTGAAGCTTTCTTT. Protein product: CASSPTGEGDTEAFF.

Ten or more counts support this clonotype. The J gene is TRBJ2-1, the V gene TRBV29-1; 8 bases align to TRBD1. Per the germline V gene, CDR1 is SQVTM and CDR2 is ANQGSEA. V trimming: 7 bases; J trimming: 9 bases; junction bases outside the gene matches: 11. There are 13 residues in the CDR3. The CDR3 sequence: CSARTGNGAEQFF. The CDR3 nucleotides are TGCAGCGCCAGGACAGGGAATGGGGCTGAGCAGTTCTTC.

This clonotype occurred many times. The rearrangement uses TRBV5-1 and TRBJ2-7; TRBD1 is a possible D gene (5 bases). The CDR3 length is 14 residues. Germline V CDR1 and CDR2: SGHRS, YFSETQ. V lost 0 bases, J lost 4 bases, and 11 bases lay in between. In nucleotides, the CDR3 is TGCGCCAGCAGCTTGGCCGGACATATATACGAGCAGTACTTC. Residues: CASSLAGHIYEQYF.

This clonotype was counted many times. The chain joins TRBV20-1 to TRBJ2-1; TRBD2 aligns across 8 bases. Germline V CDR1 and CDR2: DFQATT, SNEGSKA (reference sequence). V was clipped by 0 bases and J by 3 bases; unmatched bases: 7. This CDR3 region has 16 residues. The CDR3 nucleotides read TGCAGTGCTAGAGACAGTAGCGGGATGGACTACAATGAGCAGTTCTTC. This gives the protein CSARDSSGMDYNEQFF.

This clonotype was seen at least ten times. This chain joins TRBV6-1 and TRBJ1-2, with 9 bases lining up with TRBD1. This CDR3 has 13 amino acids. The V gene end was trimmed by 5 bases and the J gene end by 5 bases; junction bases not matched to a gene: 3. CDR1 is MNHNS, CDR2 SASEGT, per germline. DNA for the CDR3: TGTGCCAGCAGTACAGGGACAGGGTATGGCTACACCTTC. Translation gives CASSTGTGYGYTF.

In this sample, this clonotype turned up a few times. V and J are TRBV4-3 and TRBJ2-7, with D perhaps matching TRBD2 (7 bases). V was trimmed by 1 base and J by 7 bases, leaving 35 bases between them. The CDR3 runs to 21 residues. Germline CDR1 LGHNA, CDR2 YSLEER. The CDR3 DNA follows: TGCGCCAGCAGCCAAGTGGACTGGTCGACTAGACCTCGGGGGGCGACGAGAGAGCAGTACTTC. Residues: CASSQVDWSTRPRGATREQYF.

This clonotype was picked up many times. CDR3 bases: TGTGCCAGCAGTGAGGGGGGGAGCTCCTACGAGCAGTACTTC. Translated: CASSEGGSSYEQYF. The genes are TRBV6-1 and TRBJ2-7, with 7 bases lining up with TRBD2. This CDR3 has 14 residues. Trimming removed 3 bases from V and 0 bases from J; junction bases left unmatched: 2. Germline V gene lookup returns CDR1 MNHNS and CDR2 SASEGT.

This clonotype appeared many times. The chain employs TRBV28 and TRBJ2-1, with 7 bases matching TRBD1. This CDR3 has 15 amino acids. Per germline, CDR1 MDHEN and CDR2 SYDVKM. V was pared by 5 bases and J by 4 bases, with 8 bases of the junction left unmatched. CDR3 coding DNA: TGTGCCAGCAGTGTCACCGGGACAGCATACAATGAGCAGTTCTTC. Its translation: CASSVTGTAYNEQFF. The variable domain in full, with the rest retrieved from reference TRBV28 and TRBJ2-1, is DVKVTQSSRYLVKRTGEKVFLECVQDMDHENMFWYRQDPGLGLRLIYFSYDVKMKEKGDIPEGYSVSREKKERFSLILESASTNQTSMYLCASSVTGTAYNEQFFGPGTRLTVL.

This clonotype occurred many times. The V call is TRBV29-1, the J call TRBJ2-2, with D possibly being TRBD2 (5 bases). Germline CDR1 reads SQVTM; CDR2 reads ANQGSEA. The CDR3 contains 15 residues. V was cut by 4 bases and J by 7 bases, with 19 bases left in between. CDR3 loop: CSVAHPGSRFGELFF. CDR3 nucleotides: TGCAGCGTTGCGCATCCGGGGAGCAGGTTCGGGGAGCTGTTTTTT.

In this sample, this clonotype turned up many times. V gene TRBV7-9 combines with J gene TRBJ2-7, with D perhaps being TRBD1 or TRBD2 (5 bases each). This CDR3 region has 15 residues. Germline V CDR1 and CDR2: SEHNR, FQNEAQ (reference sequence). The ends were cut back, 7 bases at V and 6 bases at J, with 22 bases in the middle. The CDR3, as DNA: TGTGCCAGCACCTCTTCCGGGACCGACGAATTCGAGCAGTACTTC. This sequence encodes CASTSSGTDEFEQYF.

This clonotype was counted many times. V is TRBV14 and J is TRBJ2-1; 8 bases agree with TRBD2. Germline V gene data show CDR1 as SGHDN and CDR2 as FVKESK. This CDR3 contains 15 residues. The junction had 6 bases not matched to a gene; V was cut back by 1 base and J by 7 bases. The chain's CDR3 is CASSQALAEANEQFF. CDR3 bases: TGTGCCAGCAGCCAAGCACTAGCGGAGGCAAATGAGCAGTTCTTC. The complete variable domain, with remaining parts taken from reference TRBV14 and TRBJ2-1, reads EAGVTQFPSHSVIEKGQTVTLRCDPISGHDNLYWYRRVMGKEIKFLLHFVKESKQDESGMPNNRFLAERTGGTYSTLKVQPAELEDSGVYFCASSQALAEANEQFFGPGTRLTVL.

The genes are TRBV11-2 and TRBJ2-3, with TRBD2 matching 7 bases. The germline gives CDR1 SGHAT, CDR2 FQNNGV. J gave up 1 base and V 2 bases, and 6 bases lay outside the gene matches. CDR3 length: 16 amino acids. CDR3 region: CASSLRLAGGTDTQYF. DNA for the CDR3: TGTGCCAGCAGCTTAAGACTAGCCGGCGGCACAGATACGCAGTATTTT.

The chain joins TRBV7-9 to TRBJ2-1; no reliable D call. V was clipped by 1 base and J by 7 bases, with 17 bases between them. The germline CDR1 and CDR2 sequences are SEHNR and FQNEAQ (reference sequence). The CDR3 consists of 16 residues. The CDR3: CASSLEVGWASNEQFF. The CDR3 nucleotides are TGTGCCAGCAGCTTAGAGGTTGGGTGGGCATCAAATGAGCAGTTCTTC. The entire variable domain, with the rest obtained from reference TRBV7-9 and TRBJ2-1, is as follows: DTGVSQNPRHKITKRGQNVTFRCDPISEHNRLYWYRQTLGQGPEFLTYFQNEAQLEKSRLLSDRFSAERPKGSFSTLEIQRTEQGDSAMYLCASSLEVGWASNEQFFGPGTRLTVL.

This clonotype was picked up many times. J is TRBJ2-1 and V is TRBV27; D gene ambiguous. The V end was cut by 3 bases, the J end by 0 bases, with 9 bases between. The germline gives CDR1 MNHEY, CDR2 SMNVEV (reference sequence). The length of the CDR3 is 15 residues. CDR3 loop: CASSLGFSSYNEQFF. DNA for the CDR3: TGTGCCAGCAGTTTGGGGTTTAGCTCCTACAATGAGCAGTTCTTC.

This clonotype was counted at least ten times. The chain links TRBV7-8 to TRBJ1-1; no reliable D call. Germline V CDR1 and CDR2: SGHVS, FQNEAQ. V was pared by 0 bases and J by 1 base, with 6 bases between. This CDR3 is 14 amino acids long. CDR3 bases: TGTGCCAGCAGCTTAGCGGAGGGGAACACTGAAGCTTTCTTT. The encoded protein is CASSLAEGNTEAFF.

There are many counts of this clonotype. The chain joins TRBV4-2 to TRBJ1-5; D is unresolved. The CDR3 extends over 16 amino acids. V lost 0 bases to trimming and J lost 0 bases, with 9 bases between them. Looked up from germline, CDR1 is LGHNA and CDR2 is YNFKEQ. CDR3 in DNA: TGTGCCAGCAGCCAAGAGATGGGTTATAGCAATCAGCCCCAGCATTTT. Residues: CASSQEMGYSNQPQHF.

This clonotype appeared a few times. This chain links TRBV6-1 with TRBJ2-7, with D unresolved. Germline CDR1 and CDR2: MNHNS and SASEGT. V was shortened by 1 base and J by 2 bases, with 6 bases between the two germline ends. This CDR3 spans 13 amino acids. CDR3 protein: CASSEVPTYEQYF. The CDR3 coding sequence is TGTGCCAGCAGTGAAGTCCCGACCTACGAGCAGTACTTC.